A single sample is the source of the 11 T cell receptor beta chains below, sequenced in a study of T cell repertoires in cytomegalovirus infection. Antigen specificity for these receptors is unknown. One entry per CDR3 protein, called by TCRdb with MiXCR from the reads. Of 900,000 to 950,000 distinct CDR3 sequences listed, roughly 30% are singletons. Sequences were derived from cultured CD8+ T cells from PBMCs, sampled from culture after CMV antigen stimulation. The origin of the receptors is a human donor in good health (CMV status not recorded). Some clones in this sample may be carry-over from other donors' samples.

This clonotype was recorded at least ten times. The chain carries TRBV4-1 and TRBJ2-1, with D perhaps TRBD1 or TRBD2 (5 bases each). V was cut by 0 bases and J by 2 bases, with 14 bases left in between. Germline V lookup: CDR1 MGHRA, CDR2 YSYEKL. The CDR3 loop spans 17 amino acids. Here the CDR3 DNA reads TGCGCCAGCAGCCAAGATATGGTGGGGGATACCTACAATGAGCAGTTCTTC. As protein: CASSQDMVGDTYNEQFF.

This chain joins TRBV7-9 and TRBJ1-4; TRBD1 is a possible D gene (6 bases). Trimming stripped 6 bases from V and 5 bases from J, with 13 bases between. This CDR3 comprises 14 residues. CDR1 and CDR2 (germline): SEHNR, FQNEAQ (reference sequence). The CDR3 region has the DNA TGTGCCAGCAGTTCTGGGGACAAGAATGAAAAACTGTTTTTT. This gives the protein CASSSGDKNEKLFF. The full variable domain, completed using reference TRBV7-9 and TRBJ1-4, is DTGVSQNPRHKITKRGQNVTFRCDPISEHNRLYWYRQTLGQGPEFLTYFQNEAQLEKSRLLSDRFSAERPKGSFSTLEIQRTEQGDSAMYLCASSSGDKNEKLFFGSGTQLSVL.

The chain links TRBV12-5 to TRBJ1-5; perhaps TRBD1 as D (6 bases). This CDR3 has 15 amino acids. Germline V gives CDR1 LGHNT, CDR2 FRNRAP. Trimming shortened V by 2 bases and J by 3 bases, and 11 bases separated the two germline ends. CDR3 region: CASGLLWTDNQPQHF. The DNA of the CDR3 is TGTGCTAGTGGTTTGTTATGGACAGACAATCAGCCCCAGCATTTT.

The chain links TRBV7-9 to TRBJ1-4; D not certain. Trimming shortened V by 2 bases and J by 6 bases, and 13 bases separated the two germline ends. The length of the CDR3 is 15 residues. Germline V gives CDR1 SEHNR, CDR2 FQNEAQ (reference sequence). The CDR3 loop reads CASSLTVKTDEKLFF. CDR3 coding DNA: TGTGCCAGCAGCTTAACTGTGAAAACGGATGAAAAACTGTTTTTT.

V gene TRBV7-2 combines with J gene TRBJ1-1, with unresolved D. Looked up from germline, CDR1 is SGHTA and CDR2 is FQGNSA. The CDR3 is made up of 15 amino acids. Trimming pared 3 bases from V and 3 bases from J, leaving 14 bases between. Here the CDR3 reads CASSFVPLLDTEAFF. In nucleotides, the CDR3 is TGTGCCAGCAGCTTTGTCCCACTCTTAGACACTGAAGCTTTCTTT.

To note about this clonotype: One end of the junction varies from germline; a read error may be responsible. The chain combines TRBV12-5 with TRBJ2-3; a possible D gene is TRBD2 (7 bases). The CDR3 runs to 17 residues. CDR1 is LGHNT, CDR2 FRNRAP, per germline. CDR3 in DNA: TGTTCTAGTGGTTTGGTACTTGGAGGGGGGGCAGCAGATACGCAGTATTTT. This encodes CSSGLVLGGGAADTQYF.

CDR3 nucleotide sequence: TGTGCCAGCAGTGAACATTCGGGGAATAGCAATCAGCCCCAGCATTTT. The encoded protein is CASSEHSGNSNQPQHF. The chain joins TRBV6-1 to TRBJ1-5; the D is unclear. The length of the CDR3 is 16 residues. Germline CDR1 MNHNS, CDR2 SASEGT. Trimming shortened V by 2 bases and J by 0 bases, and 11 bases separated the two germline ends.

This clonotype appeared many times. The chain employs TRBV7-8 and TRBJ2-7; TRBD1 might be the D (6 bases). Germline V gives CDR1 SGHVS, CDR2 FQNEAQ. Trimming left V 1 base short and J 6 bases short, with 13 bases between. This CDR3 is built from 14 residues. The CDR3 nucleotides read TGTGCCAGCAGCTTAGGCGGACAGTCGATCGAGCAGTACGTC. It specifies CASSLGGQSIEQYV.

This clonotype has a single count. This chain links TRBV12-3 or TRBV12-4 with TRBJ2-1; 10 nucleotides agree with TRBD2. Trimming cost V 10 bases and J 2 bases; bases outside gene matches: 5. The CDR3 is 14 residues long. The CDR3 DNA is TGTGCCATCTATAGCGGGGGGACCTACAATGAGCAGTTCTTC. Its translation is CAIYSGGTYNEQFF.

This clonotype was seen more than once but under ten times. The chain has TRBV10-3 and TRBJ1-2; 10 positions agree with TRBD1. There are 16 residues in the CDR3. CDR1 and CDR2 from the germline V gene are ENHRY and SYGVKD. The junction had 7 bases not matched to a gene; V was cut back by 2 bases and J by 4 bases. The chain's CDR3 is CAISEPGQGVRYGYTF. CDR3 in DNA: TGTGCCATCAGTGAGCCTGGACAGGGGGTACGCTATGGCTACACCTTC.

The chain couples TRBV2 to TRBJ2-5; 9 bases are a match to TRBD1. Looked up from germline, CDR1 is SNHLY and CDR2 is FYNNEI. V was pared by 11 bases and J by 2 bases, with 3 bases of the junction left unmatched. The CDR3 runs 12 residues. As DNA, the CDR3 is TGTGCCCGGGACAGGGCGCAAGAGACCCAGTACTTC. It encodes CARDRAQETQYF.